This is a list of T cell receptor beta chains from one sample in a study of T cells in localized non-small cell lung cancer. Here immunoSEQ multiplex PCR was the method, and the copy in TCRdb shows in-frame clones only, minus some. The top ten hold 7.5% to 10% of the sample, which has 3,000 to 4,500 clones, under 30% seen once. This sample comprised lung tumor tissue, obtained before any cancer treatment. These receptors all stem from a woman aged 35 to 70 with stage I lung adenocarcinoma. CDR3s include the opening cysteine and the closing phenylalanine or tryptophan. The order of the fields is V gene, clone size, J gene, D gene, CDR3 DNA, CDR3 protein. D genes are given only for firm matches. Clone size, where shown, is once, few, many, or a class for clones that have expanded.

>TRBV14|few|TRBJ2-1|NA
TGTGCCAGCAGCCCCGCCTTAGGGGAGCAGGGGTACAATGAGCAGTTCTTC
CASSPALGEQGYNEQFF
>TRBV9|medium-sized|TRBJ2-7|TRBD1
TGTGCCAGCAGTGAGCGGACAGGGAAGTTCGAGCAGTACTTC
CASSERTGKFEQYF
>TRBV23-1|NA|TRBJ2-7|NA
TGCGCCAGCAGTCACCTTATATCCGGGACTGAGAATCTATACGAGCAGTACTTC
CASSHLISGTENLYEQYF
>TRBV6-8|NA|TRBJ1-1|NA
TGTGCCATCAGAAAGGGCAGGGAGTTCCAACACGCTGAAGCTTTCTTT
CAIRKGREFQHAEAFF
>TRBV11-3|medium-sized|TRBJ2-5|NA
TGTGCCAGCAGCCGAAACAGGGAACAAGAGACCCAGTACTTC
CASSRNREQETQYF
>TRBV10-3|few|TRBJ2-1|NA
TGTGCCAGCGGGACGGCGGGACTCGATGAGCAGTTCTTC
CASGTAGLDEQFF
>TRBV18|once|TRBJ2-2|TRBD1
TGTGCCAGCTCAACCAACACGCCTACAGGGGCCGGGGAGCTGTTTTTT
CASSTNTPTGAGELFF
>TRBV5-1|NA|TRBJ2-7|NA
TGCGCCAGCAGCTTGGCACAGGGAGCCTACGAGCAGTACTTC
CASSLAQGAYEQYF
>TRBV19|NA|TRBJ2-1|TRBD2
TGTGCCAGTAGTTCCTCCCCGGTAGCGGGGGGTTACAATGAGCAGTTCTTC
CASSSSPVAGGYNEQFF
>TRBV11-3|large|TRBJ1-2|NA
TGTGCCAGCAGCCCAACAGCGGCGGCTAACTATGGCTACACCTTC
CASSPTAAANYGYTF
>TRBV6-8|few|TRBJ2-3|NA
TGTGCCAGCAGAGTACCACCTGGACCTAGCACAGATACGCAGTATTTT
CASRVPPGPSTDTQYF
>TRBV5-1|NA|TRBJ2-7|TRBD2
TGCGCCAGCAGCATTAGCGGGGGAGACTACGAGCAGTACTTC
CASSISGGDYEQYF
>TRBV30|few|TRBJ1-2|NA
TGTGCCTGGAGTGTACTTCGAGGCTACACCTTC
CAWSVLRGYTF
>TRBV11-3|NA|TRBJ2-7|NA
TGTGCCAGCAGCCCCCGGGGCGGGGTCTCCTACGAGCAGTACTTC
CASSPRGGVSYEQYF
>TRBV10-2|NA|TRBJ1-2|NA
TGCGCCAGCAGTGAACAGGCGAACTATGGCTACACCTTC
CASSEQANYGYTF
>TRBV5-1|few|TRBJ2-7|NA
TGCGCCAGCAGCTTGGACCCGACGGAGACCTACGAGCAGTACTTC
CASSLDPTETYEQYF
>TRBV19|NA|TRBJ1-5|NA
TGTGCCAGTAGTTTGGACATCCTGGGCAATCAGCCCCAGCATTTT
CASSLDILGNQPQHF
>TRBV11-3|medium-sized|TRBJ2-1|TRBD2
TGTGCCAGCAGCCCTGGGTTTGGGCGGGGGGGCAATGAGCAGTTCTTC
CASSPGFGRGGNEQFF
>TRBV9|NA|TRBJ1-1|NA
TGTGCCAGCAGCGTAGAAGGGGGTGGTGAAGCTTTCTTT
CASSVEGGGEAFF
>TRBV6-8|medium-sized|TRBJ2-7|TRBD2
TGTGCCAGTCGGCGGCTAGCGGGGGTGGAGCAGTACTTC
CASRRLAGVEQYF
>TRBV19|NA|TRBJ1-5|NA
TGTGCCAGTAGTATAGAGAGGGGTAGCAATCAGCCCCAGCATTTT
CASSIERGSNQPQHF
>TRBV11-3|NA|TRBJ1-4|TRBD1
TGTGCCAGCAGCTCCATAGGGGACAGGGTGGAGGATGAAAAACTGTTTTTT
CASSSIGDRVEDEKLFF
>TRBV6-8|NA|TRBJ1-3|NA
TGTGCCAGCAGTTACTCAGGCTCTGGAAACACCATATATTTT
CASSYSGSGNTIYF
>TRBV11-3|NA|TRBJ2-2|NA
TGTGCCAGCAGCAAGCCCGATCGCACCGGGGAGCTGTTTTTT
CASSKPDRTGELFF
>TRBV5-1|NA|TRBJ2-7|NA
TGCGCCAGCAGCCCCCTGTTGACTGGAGCTCGGGACGAGCAGTACTTC
CASSPLLTGARDEQYF
>TRBV9|few|TRBJ2-3|NA
TGTGCCAGCAGCGTAGGCCCGGGATTCACAGATACGCAGTATTTT
CASSVGPGFTDTQYF
>TRBV19|large|TRBJ1-1|NA
TGTGCCAGTAGTATAGATCTATGGGGCCGAGTAGCTTTCTTT
CASSIDLWGRVAFF
>TRBV11-3|few|TRBJ2-2|NA
TGTGCCAGCAGCTGGTTAGCGCAACCAGATAACACCGGGGAGCTGTTTTTT
CASSWLAQPDNTGELFF
>TRBV11-3|few|TRBJ2-6|NA
TGTGCCAGCAGCTCAGAGGACTCTGGGGCCAACGTCCTGACTTTC
CASSSEDSGANVLTF
>TRBV6-8|medium-sized|TRBJ1-1|NA
TGTGCCAGCAGTCTCGGCCCGGGGAACACTGAAGCTTTCTTT
CASSLGPGNTEAFF
>TRBV28|few|TRBJ2-7|TRBD2
TGTGCCAGCAGCTGGGGACTAGCGGGACTTAAAGCCGAGCAGTACTTC
CASSWGLAGLKAEQYF